Listed here are 15 T cell receptor beta chains from one sample, sequenced in a study of blood T cell repertoires in COVID-19. Only in-frame clones appear in the TCRdb table, and some are missing; sequencing was by immunoSEQ multiplex PCR. The table has under 300,000 clones, approximately 83% seen once. Sequencing input: PBMCs or T cells enriched from blood (not recorded which). These receptor sequences come from a middle-aged woman with acute COVID-19.

This clone was found once. V usage is TRBV27 and J usage is TRBJ2-7; D possibly corresponds to TRBD2 (6 bases). Deletions cut 3 bases from V and 1 base from J, with 13 bases between. The germline V gene encodes CDR1 MNHEY and CDR2 SMNVEV (reference sequence). CDR3 length equals 15 residues. The CDR3 spells CASSLEQGGSYEQYF. CDR3 nucleotide sequence: TGTGCCAGCAGTTTGGAGCAGGGAGGTTCCTACGAGCAGTACTTC.

The rearrangement uses TRBV2 and TRBJ2-7; 12 positions agree with TRBD2. The V gene end was trimmed by 6 bases and the J gene end by 3 bases; junction bases not matched to a gene: 6. The CDR3 has 15 amino acids. CDR1 and CDR2 (germline): SNHLY, FYNNEI. The CDR3 here is CASSIGLAGIYEQYF. The DNA for the CDR3 is TGTGCCAGCAGCATAGGACTAGCGGGAATCTACGAGCAGTACTTC.

This sequence joins TRBV5-4 and TRBJ2-3, with TRBD2 matching over 11 bases. V lost 4 bases, J lost 5 bases, and 6 bases stayed unmatched. The CDR3 has 15 residues. Germline V gene data show CDR1 as SGHNT and CDR2 as YYREEE (reference sequence). DNA for the CDR3: TGTGCCAGCAGCAAGGGACTAGCGGCTCTAGATACGCAGTATTTT. Translated: CASSKGLAALDTQYF.

The chain combines TRBV7-3 with TRBJ2-1, with 9 bases that match TRBD1. CDR1 is SGHTA, CDR2 FQGTGA, per germline. V shed 3 bases, J shed 6 bases, and the junction held 6 bases outside the gene matches. The CDR3 loop spans 15 amino acids. The CDR3 nucleotides are TGTGCCAGCAGCTTGCAACCGGGACAGGGCAATGAGCAGTTCTTC. It translates to CASSLQPGQGNEQFF.

This chain uses TRBV25-1 with TRBJ2-1; D is uncertain. Germline V gene sequence: CDR1 MGHDK, CDR2 SYGVNS. V was shortened by 5 bases and J by 0 bases, with 20 bases between the two germline ends. The CDR3 sequence is 18 residues long. The CDR3 protein is CASSKTTSSPFSYNEQFF. The DNA for the CDR3 is TGTGCCAGCAGTAAGACGACTTCGTCCCCATTCTCCTACAATGAGCAGTTCTTC.

V gene TRBV10-2 combines with J gene TRBJ2-1; 10 positions match TRBD2. From germline, CDR1 is WSHSY and CDR2 SAAADI. Trimming at V came to 3 bases and at J to 0 bases, leaving 11 bases not matched to a gene. CDR3 length: 19 residues. The CDR3 sequence: CASSDLWLAGAASYNEQFF. The CDR3, as DNA: TGCGCCAGCAGTGACTTGTGGCTAGCGGGGGCGGCCTCCTACAATGAGCAGTTCTTC.

V gene TRBV27 combines with J gene TRBJ2-7, with TRBD2 matching 12 bases. The germline V gene has CDR1 MNHEY and CDR2 SMNVEV (reference sequence). This CDR3 region has 16 residues. V lost 11 bases and J lost 1; bases outside the gene matches: 12. CDR3 nucleotide sequence: TGTGCCCGCCCAAGACTAGCGGGAGTTCCTTCCTACGAGCAGTACTTC. This codes for CARPRLAGVPSYEQYF.

There are a few counts of this clone. The V call is TRBV7-9, the J call TRBJ1-1; D call uncertain. V lost 1 base to trimming and J lost 3 bases, with 12 bases between them. The CDR3 is 15 amino acids. Germline lookup yields CDR1 SEHNR and CDR2 FQNEAQ (reference sequence). DNA of the CDR3: TGTGCCAGCAGCTTAGGGACCAGGCGGGACACTGAAGCTTTCTTT. This codes for CASSLGTRRDTEAFF.

V is TRBV9 and J is TRBJ1-2; D is ambiguous. Looked up from germline, CDR1 is SGDLS and CDR2 is YYNGEE. Trimming stripped 0 bases from V and 6 bases from J, with 12 bases between. There are 14 residues in the CDR3. The CDR3, as DNA: TGTGCCAGCAGCGTAGGGCCAGTCGGAGATGGCTACACCTTC. This sequence encodes CASSVGPVGDGYTF.

The V call is TRBV11-1, the J call TRBJ2-7; weak D call: TRBD1 (5 bases). Germline V gene sequence: CDR1 SGHAT, CDR2 FQDESV (reference sequence). The CDR3 is made up of 16 amino acids. The V gene lost 5 bases and the J gene lost 2 bases, with 19 bases spanning the gap. CDR3 DNA sequence: TGTGCCAGCAGCCACGAAGGGGTAACACCGACCTACGAGCAGTACTTC. Its translation: CASSHEGVTPTYEQYF.

The genes are TRBV5-4 and TRBJ1-1, with TRBD1 matching 9 bases. V shed 5 bases, J shed 5 bases, and the junction held 7 bases outside the gene matches. This CDR3 has 14 residues. CDR1 and CDR2 from the germline V gene are SGHNT and YYREEE (reference sequence). In nucleotides, the CDR3 is TGTGCCAGCAGGGGCGGGGACAGGGATACTGAAGCTTTCTTT. This sequence encodes CASRGGDRDTEAFF.

The chain carries TRBV4-1 and TRBJ2-2; D is perhaps TRBD2 (6 bases). The CDR3 runs 15 residues. The ends were cut back, 10 bases at V and 1 base at J, with 16 bases in the middle. The germline CDR1 and CDR2 sequences are MGHRA and YSYEKL. CDR3 DNA sequence: TGCGCCATCTCACGGGGGAGCGGGAACACCGGGGAGCTGTTTTTT. Translating it yields CAISRGSGNTGELFF.

The chain has TRBV11-2 and TRBJ2-1; 11 bases are shared with TRBD2. Germline assignment: CDR1 SGHAT and CDR2 FQNNGV. The CDR3 extends over 15 amino acids. V gave up 3 bases and J gave up 6 bases; unmatched junction bases: 4. The CDR3 coding sequence is TGTGCCAGCAGCTTCCTAGCGGGAGGCCGCAATGAGCAGTTCTTC. Its protein is CASSFLAGGRNEQFF. Together with reference TRBV11-2 and TRBJ2-1, the CDR3 gives the full variable domain: EAGVAQSPRYKIIEKRQSVAFWCNPISGHATLYWYQQILGQGPKLLIQFQNNGVVDDSQLPKDRFSAERLKGVDSTLKIQPAKLEDSAVYLCASSFLAGGRNEQFFGPGTRLTVL.

This clone appeared a single time. This chain uses TRBV3-1 (or the pseudogene TRBV3-2) with TRBJ2-1; TRBD1 matches at 7 bases. CDR1 and CDR2 from the germline V gene are LGHDT and YNNKEL (reference sequence). J lost 5 bases, V lost 4 bases, and 5 bases had no gene match. The CDR3 extends over 14 amino acids. The CDR3 loop reads CASSLWGQNNEQFF. The CDR3 DNA is TGTGCCAGCAGCCTATGGGGACAGAACAATGAGCAGTTCTTC.

J is TRBJ1-1 and V is TRBV7-8; no firm D call. The CDR3 sequence is 16 residues long. CDR1 and CDR2 (germline): SGHVS, FQNEAQ. V gave up 4 bases and J gave up 3 bases, with 18 bases separating them. CDR3 loop: CASSSASTVPHTEAFF. The DNA of the CDR3 is TGTGCCAGCAGCTCAGCGTCTACAGTCCCCCACACTGAAGCTTTCTTT.